This T cell receptor beta chain was captured by sequencing in a study of identical twins. MiXCR, run by TCRdb on the 5' RACE reads, gives a single entry per CDR3 protein. Found here are 200,000 to 250,000 distinct CDR3 sequences, about 14% of them singletons; the top ten hold approximately 9.3%. The CDR3 is made up of 18 amino acids. Trimming cost V 1 base and J 0 bases, with 21 bases left between them. Germline V lookup: CDR1 SQVTM, CDR2 ANQGSEA. This clonotype occurred once. The material sequenced was memory (CD45RO+) T cells sorted from blood. The chain couples TRBV29-1 to TRBJ1-1; unclear D gene. The TCR comes from a woman between 18 and 29 years old in good health. The CDR3 region is CSVEGSVLGGWMNTEAFF. In DNA form, the CDR3 reads TGCAGCGTTGAAGGATCCGTTCTGGGTGGGTGGATGAACACTGAAGCTTTCTTT. The whole variable domain, filled in from reference TRBV29-1 and TRBJ1-1, reads SAVISQKPSRDICQRGTSLTIQCQVDSQVTMMFWYRQQPGQSLTLIATANQGSEATYESGFVIDKFPISRPNLTFSTLTVSNMSPEDSSIYLCSVEGSVLGGWMNTEAFFGQGTRLTVV.